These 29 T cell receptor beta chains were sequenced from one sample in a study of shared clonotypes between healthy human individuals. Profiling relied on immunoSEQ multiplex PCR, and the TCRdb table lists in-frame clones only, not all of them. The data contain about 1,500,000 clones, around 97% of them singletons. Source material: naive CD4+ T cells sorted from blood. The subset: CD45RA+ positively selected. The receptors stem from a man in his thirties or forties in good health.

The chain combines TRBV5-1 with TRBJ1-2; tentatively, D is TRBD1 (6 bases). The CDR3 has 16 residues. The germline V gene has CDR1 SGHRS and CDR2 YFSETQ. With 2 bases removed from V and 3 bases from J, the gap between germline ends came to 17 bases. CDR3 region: CASSLLVGAGDYGYTF. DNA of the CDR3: TGCGCCAGCAGCTTATTGGTGGGGGCTGGTGACTATGGCTACACCTTC.

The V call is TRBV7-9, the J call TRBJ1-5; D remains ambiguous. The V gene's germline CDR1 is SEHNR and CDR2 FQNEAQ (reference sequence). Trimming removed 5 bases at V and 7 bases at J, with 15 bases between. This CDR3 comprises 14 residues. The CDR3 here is CASSLRESGQPQHF. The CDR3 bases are TGTGCCAGCAGCCTAAGAGAGTCCGGGCAGCCCCAGCATTTT.

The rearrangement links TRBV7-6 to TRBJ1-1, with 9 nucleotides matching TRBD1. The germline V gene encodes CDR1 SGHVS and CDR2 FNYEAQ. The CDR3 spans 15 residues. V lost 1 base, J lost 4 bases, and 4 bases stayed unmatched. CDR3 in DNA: TGTGCCAGCAGCTTAGGGGACAGGGATTTCACTGAAGCTTTCTTT. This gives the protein CASSLGDRDFTEAFF.

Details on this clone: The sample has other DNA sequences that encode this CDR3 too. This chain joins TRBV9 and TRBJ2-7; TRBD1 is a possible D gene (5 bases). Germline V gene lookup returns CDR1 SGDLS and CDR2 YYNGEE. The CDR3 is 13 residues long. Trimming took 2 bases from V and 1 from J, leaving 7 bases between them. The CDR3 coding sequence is TGTGCCAGCAGCGTTACAGGATCCTACGAGCAGTACTTC. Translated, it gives CASSVTGSYEQYF. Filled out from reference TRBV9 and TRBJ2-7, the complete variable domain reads DSGVTQTPKHLITATGQRVTLRCSPRSGDLSVYWYQQSLDQGLQFLIQYYNGEERAKGNILERFSAQQFPDLHSELNLSSLELGDSALYFCASSVTGSYEQYFGPGTRLTVT.

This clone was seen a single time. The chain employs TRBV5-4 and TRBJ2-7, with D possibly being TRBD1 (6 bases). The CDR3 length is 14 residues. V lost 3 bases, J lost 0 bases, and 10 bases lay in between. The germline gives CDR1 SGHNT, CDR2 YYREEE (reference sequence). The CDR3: CASSSGGHSYEQYF. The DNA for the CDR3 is TGTGCCAGCAGCTCTGGGGGACACTCCTACGAGCAGTACTTC.

CDR3 sequence reads: CATSHGPPSYEQYF. The CDR3 nucleotides are TGTGCCACCAGTCACGGGCCCCCATCCTACGAGCAGTACTTC. V is TRBV15 and J is TRBJ2-7; D remains unclear. V was cut by 6 bases and J by 1 base, with 13 bases left in between. This CDR3 is 14 amino acids long. CDR1 and CDR2 from the germline V gene are LNHNV and YYDKDF (reference sequence).

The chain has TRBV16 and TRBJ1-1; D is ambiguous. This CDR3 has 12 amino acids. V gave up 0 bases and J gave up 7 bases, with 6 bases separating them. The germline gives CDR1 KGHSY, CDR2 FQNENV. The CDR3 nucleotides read TGTGCCAGCAGCCAATCCGGGTATGAAGCTTTCTTT. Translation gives CASSQSGYEAFF.

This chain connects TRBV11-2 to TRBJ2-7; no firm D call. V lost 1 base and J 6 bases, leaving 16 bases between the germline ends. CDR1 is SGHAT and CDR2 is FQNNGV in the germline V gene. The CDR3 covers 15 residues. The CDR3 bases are TGTGCCAGCAGCTTAGCAGCGAGATCCCGGGCCGAGCAGTACTTC. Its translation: CASSLAARSRAEQYF.

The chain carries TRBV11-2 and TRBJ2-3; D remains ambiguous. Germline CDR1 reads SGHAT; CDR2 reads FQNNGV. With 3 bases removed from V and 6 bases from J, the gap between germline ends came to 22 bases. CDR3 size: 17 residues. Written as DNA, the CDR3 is TGTGCCAGCAGCTTTTTCCAACTCCCTATGGTCTCCGATACGCAGTATTTT. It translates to CASSFFQLPMVSDTQYF.

CDR3 in DNA: TGTGCCACCAGTTTGGCCGGGGAGACCCAGTACTTC. Its protein product is CATSLAGETQYF. The chain has TRBV15 and TRBJ2-5; D gene uncertain. Germline V gene data show CDR1 as LNHNV and CDR2 as YYDKDF (reference sequence). V was cut by 6 bases and J by 5 bases, with 10 bases left in between. The CDR3 runs to 12 residues.

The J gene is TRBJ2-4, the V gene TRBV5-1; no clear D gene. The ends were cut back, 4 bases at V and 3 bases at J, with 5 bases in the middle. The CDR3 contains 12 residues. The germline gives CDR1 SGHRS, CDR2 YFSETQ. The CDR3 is CASSPIKNIQYF. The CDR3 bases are TGCGCCAGCAGCCCAATCAAAAACATTCAGTACTTC.

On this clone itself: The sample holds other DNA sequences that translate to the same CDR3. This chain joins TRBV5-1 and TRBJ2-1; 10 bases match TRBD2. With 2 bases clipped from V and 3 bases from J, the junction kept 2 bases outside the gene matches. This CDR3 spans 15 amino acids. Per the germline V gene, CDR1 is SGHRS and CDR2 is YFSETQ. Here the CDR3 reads CASSFPSGSYNEQFF. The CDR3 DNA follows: TGCGCCAGCAGCTTCCCTAGCGGGAGCTACAATGAGCAGTTCTTC.

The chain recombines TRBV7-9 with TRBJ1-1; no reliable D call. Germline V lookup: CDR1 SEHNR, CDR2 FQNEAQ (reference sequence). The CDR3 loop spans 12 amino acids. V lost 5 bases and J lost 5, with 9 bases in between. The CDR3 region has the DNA TGTGCCAGCAGCGAAATACGGACTGAAGCTTTCTTT. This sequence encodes CASSEIRTEAFF.

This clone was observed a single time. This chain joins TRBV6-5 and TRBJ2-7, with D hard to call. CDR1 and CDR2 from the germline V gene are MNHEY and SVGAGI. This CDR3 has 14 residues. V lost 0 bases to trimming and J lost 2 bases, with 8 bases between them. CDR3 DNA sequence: TGTGCCAGCAGTTACTCGGAGTCGACCTACGAGCAGTACTTC. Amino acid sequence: CASSYSESTYEQYF.

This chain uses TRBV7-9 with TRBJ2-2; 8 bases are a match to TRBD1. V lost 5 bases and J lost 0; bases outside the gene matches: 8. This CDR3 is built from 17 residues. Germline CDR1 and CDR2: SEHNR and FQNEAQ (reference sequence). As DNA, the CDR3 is TGTGCCAGCAGCAAGATTCCGGGACAGGCGAACACCGGGGAGCTGTTTTTT. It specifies CASSKIPGQANTGELFF.

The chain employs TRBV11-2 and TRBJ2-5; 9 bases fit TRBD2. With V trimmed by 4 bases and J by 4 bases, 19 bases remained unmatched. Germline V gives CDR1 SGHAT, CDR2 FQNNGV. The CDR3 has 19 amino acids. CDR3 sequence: CASSSRGWGVAGVAETQYF. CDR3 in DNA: TGTGCCAGCAGCTCGCGTGGGTGGGGAGTAGCGGGAGTGGCAGAGACCCAGTACTTC.

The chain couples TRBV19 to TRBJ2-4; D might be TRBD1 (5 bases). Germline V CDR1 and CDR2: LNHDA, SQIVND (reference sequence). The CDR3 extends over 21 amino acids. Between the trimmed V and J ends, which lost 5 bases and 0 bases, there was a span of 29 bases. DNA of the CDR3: TGTGCCAGTAGTGAAGCGCTGGTGGGGCGAGAGGTGGTGAGAGCCAAAAACATTCAGTACTTC. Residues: CASSEALVGREVVRAKNIQYF.

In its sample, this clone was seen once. CDR3 bases: TGCGCCAGCAGACGCGCTAGCGGGGAAGAGACCCAGTACTTC. Translating it yields CASRRASGEETQYF. The V call is TRBV5-1, the J call TRBJ2-5; TRBD2 matches 9 bases. Trimming removed 5 bases from V and 3 bases from J; junction bases left unmatched: 5. CDR1 and CDR2 (germline): SGHRS, YFSETQ. The CDR3 runs to 14 residues.

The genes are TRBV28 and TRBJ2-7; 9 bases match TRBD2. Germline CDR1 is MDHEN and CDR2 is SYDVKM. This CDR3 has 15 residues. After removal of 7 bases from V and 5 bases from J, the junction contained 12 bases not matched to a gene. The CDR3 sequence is CASTRLLAGRDEQYF. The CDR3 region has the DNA TGTGCCAGCACCCGCCTACTAGCGGGTCGGGACGAGCAGTACTTC.

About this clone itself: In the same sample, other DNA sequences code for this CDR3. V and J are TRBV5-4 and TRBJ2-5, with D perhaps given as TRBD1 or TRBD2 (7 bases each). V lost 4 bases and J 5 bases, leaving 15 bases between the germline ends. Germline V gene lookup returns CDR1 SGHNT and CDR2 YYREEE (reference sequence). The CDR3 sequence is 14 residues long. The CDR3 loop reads CASSPGGVGETQYF. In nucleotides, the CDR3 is TGTGCCAGCAGCCCAGGGGGGGTGGGGGAGACCCAGTACTTC.

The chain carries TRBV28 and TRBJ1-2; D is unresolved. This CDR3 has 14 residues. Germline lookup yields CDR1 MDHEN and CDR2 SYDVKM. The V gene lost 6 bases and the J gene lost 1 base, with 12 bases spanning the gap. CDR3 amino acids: CASRGGAFNYGYTF. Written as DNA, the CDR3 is TGTGCCAGCAGAGGTGGAGCCTTTAACTATGGCTACACCTTC.

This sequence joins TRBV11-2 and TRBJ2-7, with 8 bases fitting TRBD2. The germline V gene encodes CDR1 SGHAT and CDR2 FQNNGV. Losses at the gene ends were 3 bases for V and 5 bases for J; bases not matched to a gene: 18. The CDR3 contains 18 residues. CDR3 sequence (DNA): TGTGCCAGCAGCTTTGGGTCGTTATGGGCGGGAGGTCGGGACGAGCAGTACTTC. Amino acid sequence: CASSFGSLWAGGRDEQYF.

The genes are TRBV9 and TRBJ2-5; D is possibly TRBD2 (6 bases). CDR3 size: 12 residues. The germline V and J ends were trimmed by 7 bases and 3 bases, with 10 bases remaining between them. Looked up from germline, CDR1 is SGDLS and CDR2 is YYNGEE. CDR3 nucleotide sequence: TGTGCCAGCGCGGGACGAGAAGAGACCCAGTACTTC. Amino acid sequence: CASAGREETQYF.

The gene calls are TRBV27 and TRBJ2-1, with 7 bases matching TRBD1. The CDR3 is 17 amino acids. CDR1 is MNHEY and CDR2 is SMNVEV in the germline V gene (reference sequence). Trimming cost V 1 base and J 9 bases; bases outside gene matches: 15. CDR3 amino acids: CASSLFGPSRGSGEQFF. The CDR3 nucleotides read TGTGCCAGCAGTTTATTTGGGCCATCCAGGGGGTCGGGTGAGCAGTTCTTC.

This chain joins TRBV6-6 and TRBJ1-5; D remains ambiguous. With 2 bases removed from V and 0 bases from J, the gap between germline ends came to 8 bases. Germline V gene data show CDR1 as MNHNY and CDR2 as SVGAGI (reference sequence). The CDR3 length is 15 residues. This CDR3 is CASSYGKGSNQPQHF. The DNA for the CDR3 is TGTGCCAGCAGTTACGGGAAAGGTAGCAATCAGCCCCAGCATTTT.

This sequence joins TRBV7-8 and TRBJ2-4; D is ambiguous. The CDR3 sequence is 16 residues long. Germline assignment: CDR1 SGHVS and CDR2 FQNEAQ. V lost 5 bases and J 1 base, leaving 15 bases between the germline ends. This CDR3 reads CASSLDEVAAKNIQYF. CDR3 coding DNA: TGTGCCAGCAGCCTCGATGAGGTTGCGGCCAAAAACATTCAGTACTTC. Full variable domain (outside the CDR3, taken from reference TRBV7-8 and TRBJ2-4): GAGVSQSPRYKVAKRGQDVALRCDPISGHVSLFWYQQALGQGPEFLTYFQNEAQLDKSGLPSDRFFAERPEGSVSTLKIQRTQQEDSAVYLCASSLDEVAAKNIQYFGAGTRLSVL.

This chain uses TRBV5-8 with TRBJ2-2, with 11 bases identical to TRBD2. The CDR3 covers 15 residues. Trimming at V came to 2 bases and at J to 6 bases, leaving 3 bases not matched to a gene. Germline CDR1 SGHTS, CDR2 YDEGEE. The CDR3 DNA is TGTGCCAGCAGCTTACTAGCGGGAGCGTCCGGGGAGCTGTTTTTT. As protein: CASSLLAGASGELFF.

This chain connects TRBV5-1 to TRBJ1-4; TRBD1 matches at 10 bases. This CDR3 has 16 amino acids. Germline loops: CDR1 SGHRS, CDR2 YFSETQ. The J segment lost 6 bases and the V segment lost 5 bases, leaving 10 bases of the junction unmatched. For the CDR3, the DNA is TGCGCCAGCAGAACCACGGACAGGGGGTGGGATGAAAAACTGTTTTTT. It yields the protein CASRTTDRGWDEKLFF.

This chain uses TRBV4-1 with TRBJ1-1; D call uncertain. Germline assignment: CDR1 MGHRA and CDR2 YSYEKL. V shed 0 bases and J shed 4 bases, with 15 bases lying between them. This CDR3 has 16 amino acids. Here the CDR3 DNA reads TGCGCCAGCAGCCAAGATCTTGGCCACAAGGGCACTGAAGCTTTCTTT. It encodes CASSQDLGHKGTEAFF.